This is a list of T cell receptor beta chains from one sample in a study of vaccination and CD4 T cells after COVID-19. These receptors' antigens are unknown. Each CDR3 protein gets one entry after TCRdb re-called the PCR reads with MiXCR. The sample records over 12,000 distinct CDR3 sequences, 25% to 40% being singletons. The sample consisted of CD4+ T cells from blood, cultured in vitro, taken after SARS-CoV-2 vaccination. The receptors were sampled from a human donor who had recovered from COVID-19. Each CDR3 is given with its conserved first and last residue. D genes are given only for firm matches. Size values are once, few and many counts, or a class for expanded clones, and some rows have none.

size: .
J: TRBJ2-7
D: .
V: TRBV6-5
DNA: TGTGCCAGCAGTTACGCGGCGACTCACCAGGGAGAGCAGTACTTC
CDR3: CASSYAATHQGEQYF

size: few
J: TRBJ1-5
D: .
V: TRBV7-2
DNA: TGTGCCAGCAGCTTAGCTACGACACTTCTGAGCAATCAGCCCCAGCATTTT
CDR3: CASSLATTLLSNQPQHF

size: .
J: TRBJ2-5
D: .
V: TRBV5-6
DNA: TGTGCCAGCAGCTCTCCGGAGACCCAGTACTTC
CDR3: CASSSPETQYF

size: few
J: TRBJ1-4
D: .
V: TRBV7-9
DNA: TGTGCCAGCAGCTTCGACGTGACGGCGGCCGGAGGAAAACTGTTTTTT
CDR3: CASSFDVTAAGGKLFF

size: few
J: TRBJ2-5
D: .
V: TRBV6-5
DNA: TGTGCCAGCAGTTATGGCGGCGTGGGGGGGCTCGTTGGGAAAGAGACCCAGTACTTC
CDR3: CASSYGGVGGLVGKETQYF

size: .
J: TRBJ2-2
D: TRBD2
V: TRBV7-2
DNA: TGTGCCAGCAGCCCGGGACTAGCGGGGGCAAGAGCCGGGGAGCTGTTTTTT
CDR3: CASSPGLAGARAGELFF

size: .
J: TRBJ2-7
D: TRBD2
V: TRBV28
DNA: TGTGCCAGCAGTTCCCCTTGGACTAGCAGACACGAGCAGTACTTC
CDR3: CASSSPWTSRHEQYF

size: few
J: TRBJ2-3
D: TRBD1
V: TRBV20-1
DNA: TGCAGTGCGCACTCCGGGACAGGGAGCACAGATACGCAGTATTTT
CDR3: CSAHSGTGSTDTQYF

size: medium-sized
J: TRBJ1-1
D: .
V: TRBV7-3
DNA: TGTGCCAGCAGCTTAGAGGCAGCGGCTAGGAACACTGAAGCTTTCTTT
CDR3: CASSLEAAARNTEAFF

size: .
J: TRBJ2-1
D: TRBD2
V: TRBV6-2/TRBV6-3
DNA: TGTGCCAGCAGACCTCGGACTAGCGGGAGTTTCAATGAGCAGTTCTTC
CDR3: CASRPRTSGSFNEQFF

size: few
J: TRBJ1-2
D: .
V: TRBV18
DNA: TGTGCCAGCTCACCGGGAGGGGTCGGGGGCTACACCTTC
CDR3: CASSPGGVGGYTF

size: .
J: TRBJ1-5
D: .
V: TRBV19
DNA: TGTGCCAGTAGTATGGAGGGGGGGAATCAGCCCCAGCATTTT
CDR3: CASSMEGGNQPQHF

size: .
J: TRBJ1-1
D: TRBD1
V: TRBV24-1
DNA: TGTGCCACCAGTGGGAGGGCAGGGGGTGGTTGGACTGAAGCTTTCTTT
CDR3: CATSGRAGGGWTEAFF

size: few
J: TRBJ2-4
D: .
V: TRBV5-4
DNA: TGTGCCAGCAGCCTGGGCCCCACCCAAGATGTTCAGTACTTC
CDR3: CASSLGPTQDVQYF

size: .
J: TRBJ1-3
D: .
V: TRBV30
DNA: TGTGCCTGGATCCCAATGGGGGGAAACACCATATATTTT
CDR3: CAWIPMGGNTIYF

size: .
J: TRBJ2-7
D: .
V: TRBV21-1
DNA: TGTGCCAGCAGCGACGGGGTACAGGACAGGGGGCCCTTCACCTACGAGCAGTACTTC
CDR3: CASSDGVQDRGPFTYEQYF

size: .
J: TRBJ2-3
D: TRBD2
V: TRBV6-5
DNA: TGTGCCAGCAGTTACGGACTAGAAGCGTATTTT
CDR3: CASSYGLEAYF

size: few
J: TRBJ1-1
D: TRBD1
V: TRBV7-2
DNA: TGTGCCAGCAGCTCTCAAGGACAGGGCTATACTGAAGCTTTCTTT
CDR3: CASSSQGQGYTEAFF

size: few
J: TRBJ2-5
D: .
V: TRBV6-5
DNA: TGTGCCAGCAGTTACGCAGAGACCACCTGGGAGACCCAGTACTTC
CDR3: CASSYAETTWETQYF

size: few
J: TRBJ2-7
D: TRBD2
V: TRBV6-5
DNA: TGTGCCAGCAGTTCGGCGCGGGAGGGCTCCTACGAGCAGTACTTC
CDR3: CASSSAREGSYEQYF

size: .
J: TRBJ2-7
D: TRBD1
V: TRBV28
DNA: TGTGCCAGCAGTTCCGTTCAGGGGGCCCAGATTTCCTACGAGCAGTACTTC
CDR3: CASSSVQGAQISYEQYF

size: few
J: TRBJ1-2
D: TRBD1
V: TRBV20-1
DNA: TGCACTTCTCCGGGACAGCTCTATGGCTACACCTTC
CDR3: CTSPGQLYGYTF

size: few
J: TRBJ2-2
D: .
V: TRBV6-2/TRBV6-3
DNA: TGTGCCAGCAGTCCAGGGGGGAGCACCGGGGAGCTGTTTTTT
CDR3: CASSPGGSTGELFF

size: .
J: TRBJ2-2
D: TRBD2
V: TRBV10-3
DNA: TGTGCCATCAGTGAGTCGTTAGTTGGCGGGAGGCTGTTTTTT
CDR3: CAISESLVGGRLFF

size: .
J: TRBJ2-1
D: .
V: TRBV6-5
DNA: TGTGCCAGCAGTTACTCCCAGGGTCCCTACAATGAGCAGTTCTTC
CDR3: CASSYSQGPYNEQFF

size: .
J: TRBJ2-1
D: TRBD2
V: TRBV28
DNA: TGTGCCAGCAGCCTACTTAGCGGGAGGAGGCCCTACAATGAGCAGTTCTTC
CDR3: CASSLLSGRRPYNEQFF

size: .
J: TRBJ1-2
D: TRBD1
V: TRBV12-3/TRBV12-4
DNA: TGTGCCAGCAGGCCGACAGGGGCTAACTATGGCTACACCTTC
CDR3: CASRPTGANYGYTF